This T cell receptor beta chain was sequenced during a study of blood T cell repertoires in COVID-19. The CDR3 runs to 10 residues. Trimming removed 3 bases at V and 6 bases at J, with 5 bases between. Germline V gene lookup returns CDR1 SQVTM and CDR2 ANQGSEA. Measured with immunoSEQ multiplex PCR; TCRdb has only the in-frame clones, and not every one. The sample carries under 350,000 clones, approximately 86% recorded once. The sequence derives from a man in his 70s with acute or convalescent COVID-19. Source material: peripheral blood. The rearrangement joins TRBV29-1 to TRBJ1-2; D is undetermined. CDR3 residues: CSVESDGYTF. The CDR3 DNA sequence: TGCAGCGTTGAGTCGGATGGCTACACCTTC.